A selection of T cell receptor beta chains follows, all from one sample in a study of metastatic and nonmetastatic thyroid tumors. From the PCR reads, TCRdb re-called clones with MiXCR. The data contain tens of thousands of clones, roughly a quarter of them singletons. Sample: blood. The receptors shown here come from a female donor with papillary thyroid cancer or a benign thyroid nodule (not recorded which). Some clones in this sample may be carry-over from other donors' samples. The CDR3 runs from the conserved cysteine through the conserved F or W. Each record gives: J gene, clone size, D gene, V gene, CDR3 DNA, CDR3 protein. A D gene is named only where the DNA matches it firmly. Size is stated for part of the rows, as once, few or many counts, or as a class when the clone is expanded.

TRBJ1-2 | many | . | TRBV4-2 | TGTGCCAGCAGCCAAGATCTAAGTTCTAACTATGGCTACACCTTC | CASSQDLSSNYGYTF
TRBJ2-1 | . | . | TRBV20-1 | TGCAGTGCTAGACTCGACAGACCTGCCTTGTATGAGCAGTTCTTC | CSARLDRPALYEQFF
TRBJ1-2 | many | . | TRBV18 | TGTGCCAGCTCGGAGCTCTCGCCGGACACGGGGGGCTACACCTTC | CASSELSPDTGGYTF
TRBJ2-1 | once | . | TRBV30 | TGTGCCTGGAGCCCATTTTCAAATGAGCAGTTCTTC | CAWSPFSNEQFF
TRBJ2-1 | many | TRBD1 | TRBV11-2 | TGTGCCAGCAGCAATAACAGGGGCCTATACAATGAGCAGTTCTTC | CASSNNRGLYNEQFF
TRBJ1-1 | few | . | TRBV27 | TGTGCCAGCAGTTTATCGGCGGGAGGCACTGAAGCTTTCTTT | CASSLSAGGTEAFF
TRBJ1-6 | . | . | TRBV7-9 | TGTGCCAGCAGCTTAGGGGACACCTATTCACCCCTCCACTTT | CASSLGDTYSPLHF
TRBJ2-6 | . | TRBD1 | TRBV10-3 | TGTGCCATCAGTCGGACAGGCTCTGGGGCCAACGTCCTGACTTTC | CAISRTGSGANVLTF
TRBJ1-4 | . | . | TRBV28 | TGTGCCAGCAGTTTTAGCCCCGGGGGTCTAGGGGAAAAACTGTTTTTT | CASSFSPGGLGEKLFF
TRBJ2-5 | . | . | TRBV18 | TGTCCCAGCTCACCATTTGGGTCGGAGACCCGGTACTTC | CPSSPFGSETRYF
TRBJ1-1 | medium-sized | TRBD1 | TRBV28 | TGTGCCAGCAGTCCCCAACAGGGGGCTGATTCGGAAGCTTTCTTT | CASSPQQGADSEAFF
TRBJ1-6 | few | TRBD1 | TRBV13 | TGTGCCAGCAGCTACCCCCAGGGACAGGGAACGGCTTACTATAATTCACCCCTCCACTTT | CASSYPQGQGTAYYNSPLHF
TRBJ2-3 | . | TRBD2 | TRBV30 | TGTGCCTTGATTGCCCGCGGGAGTGCCCTCACAGATACGCAGTATTTT | CALIARGSALTDTQYF
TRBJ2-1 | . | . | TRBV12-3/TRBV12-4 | TGTGCCAGCAGCTCAATCGTACGGGGCCACAATGATCAGTTCTTC | CASSSIVRGHNDQFF
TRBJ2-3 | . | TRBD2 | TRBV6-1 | TGTGCCAGCAGTGACGAGCGGGGAAGCACAGATACGCAGTATTTT | CASSDERGSTDTQYF
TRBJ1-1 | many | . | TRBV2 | TGTGCCAGCCTCTCGGAGGGTGGGTTCACTGAAGCTTTCTTT | CASLSEGGFTEAFF
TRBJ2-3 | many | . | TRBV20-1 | TGCAGTGCTACCAGCGGGTTCGCGACAGATACGCAGTATTTT | CSATSGFATDTQYF
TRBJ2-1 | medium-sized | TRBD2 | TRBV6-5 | TGTGCCAGCAGTCATCGGGGACTAGCGGGAGGGTTCAATGAGCAGTTCTTC | CASSHRGLAGGFNEQFF
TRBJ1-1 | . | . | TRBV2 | TGTGCCAGCACACTCAGTGATGAAGCTTTCTTT | CASTLSDEAFF
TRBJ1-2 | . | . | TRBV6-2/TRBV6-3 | TGTGCCAGCAGTAGGACAGCCCGCTCTAACTATGGCTACACCTTC | CASSRTARSNYGYTF
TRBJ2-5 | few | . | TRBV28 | TGTGCCAGCAGTTTAACGGGTTGGGGGGAGACCCAGTACTTC | CASSLTGWGETQYF
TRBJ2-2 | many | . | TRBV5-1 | TGCGCCAGCGGCGCGGGGATTGAAACCGGGGAGCTGTTTTTT | CASGAGIETGELFF
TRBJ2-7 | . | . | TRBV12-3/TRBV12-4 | TGTGCCAGCAGTACCAACTACGAGCAGTACTTC | CASSTNYEQYF
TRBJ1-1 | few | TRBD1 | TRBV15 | TGTGCCACCAGCGGGACAGGGAGGTGGACTGAAGCTTTCTTT | CATSGTGRWTEAFF
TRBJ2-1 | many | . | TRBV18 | TGTGCCAGCTCACCAGGGAACGTTGAGCAGTTCTTC | CASSPGNVEQFF
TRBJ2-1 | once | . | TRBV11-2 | TGTGCCAGCAGCTTAGTGGGGGTCTCCTACAATGAGCAGTTCTTC | CASSLVGVSYNEQFF
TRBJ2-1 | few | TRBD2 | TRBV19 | TGTGCCAGTAGTATAGTTAGCGGGAGTAATGAGCAGTTCTTC | CASSIVSGSNEQFF
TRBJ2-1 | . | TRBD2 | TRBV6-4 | TGTGCCAGCATGACCGGGACTAGCGGCGTTGTGGGGCAGTTCTTC | CASMTGTSGVVGQFF
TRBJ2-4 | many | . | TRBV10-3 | TGTGCCATCAGTGAGCCCGGACGTTCGGTGGACATTCAGTACTTC | CAISEPGRSVDIQYF
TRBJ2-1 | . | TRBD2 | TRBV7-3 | TGTGCCAGCAGCTTCCAAGCGGGAGAGGAAAAGTACAATGAGCAGTTCTTC | CASSFQAGEEKYNEQFF
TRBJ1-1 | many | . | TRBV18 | TGTGCCAGCTCCCTAAAAACTGAAGCTTTCTTT | CASSLKTEAFF